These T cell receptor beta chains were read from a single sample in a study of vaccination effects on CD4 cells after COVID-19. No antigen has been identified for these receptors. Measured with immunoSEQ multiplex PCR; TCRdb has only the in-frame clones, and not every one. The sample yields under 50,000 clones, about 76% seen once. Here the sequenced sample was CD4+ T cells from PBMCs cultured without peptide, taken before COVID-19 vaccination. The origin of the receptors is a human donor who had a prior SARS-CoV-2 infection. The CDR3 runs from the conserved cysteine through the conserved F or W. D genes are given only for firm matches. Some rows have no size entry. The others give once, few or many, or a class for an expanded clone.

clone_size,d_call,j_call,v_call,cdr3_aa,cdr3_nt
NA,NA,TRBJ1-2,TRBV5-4,CASSLGRQSFYGYTF,TGTGCCAGCAGCTTGGGTCGGCAGAGTTTTTATGGCTACACCTTC
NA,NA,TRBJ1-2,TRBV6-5,CASSRRDSNYGYTF,TGTGCCAGCAGCCGACGGGACTCTAACTATGGCTACACCTTC
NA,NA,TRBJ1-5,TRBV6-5,CASQRDGNSNQPQHF,TGTGCCAGCCAGCGGGACGGGAATAGCAATCAGCCCCAGCATTTT
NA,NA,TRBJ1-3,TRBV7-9,CASEPRRQSGNTIYF,TGTGCCAGCGAACCACGCAGGCAATCTGGAAACACCATATATTTT
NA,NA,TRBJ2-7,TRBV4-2,CASDKQYF,TGTGCCAGCGACAAGCAGTACTTC
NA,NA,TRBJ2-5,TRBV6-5,CASSSSRFRETQYF,TGTGCCAGCAGTTCATCTAGGTTCCGAGAGACCCAGTACTTC
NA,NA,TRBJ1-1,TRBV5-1,CASSLEGEGEAFF,TGCGCCAGCAGCTTGGAGGGGGAGGGTGAAGCTTTCTTT
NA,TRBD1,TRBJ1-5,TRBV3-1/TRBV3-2,CASSKGATYSNQPQHF,TGTGCCAGCAGCAAGGGGGCCACCTATAGCAATCAGCCCCAGCATTTT
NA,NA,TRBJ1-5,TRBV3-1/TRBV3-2,CASSRRAGNQPQHF,TGTGCCAGCAGCCGACGGGCAGGGAATCAGCCCCAGCATTTT
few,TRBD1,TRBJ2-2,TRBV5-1,CASSYGTGVSGELFF,TGCGCCAGCAGCTACGGGACAGGGGTATCCGGGGAGCTGTTTTTT
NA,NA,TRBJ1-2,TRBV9,CASSGGGPSPYYGYTF,TGTGCCAGCAGCGGGGGGGGGCCTTCCCCGTACTATGGCTACACCTTC
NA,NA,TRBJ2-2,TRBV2,CASSERQITGELFF,TGTGCCAGCAGTGAGCGACAGATCACCGGGGAGCTGTTTTTT
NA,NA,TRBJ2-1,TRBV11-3,CASEMSSYNEQFF,TGTGCCAGCGAGATGAGCTCCTACAATGAGCAGTTCTTC
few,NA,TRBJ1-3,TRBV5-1,CASSSLGREENTIYF,TGCGCCAGCAGCTCTTTAGGCAGGGAGGAAAACACCATATATTTT
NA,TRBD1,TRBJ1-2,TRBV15,CATSRGTGRDYGYTF,TGTGCCACCAGCAGAGGGACAGGGAGAGACTATGGCTACACCTTC
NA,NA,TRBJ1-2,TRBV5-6,CASRFQGNYGYTF,TGTGCCAGCAGGTTCCAGGGGAACTATGGCTACACCTTC
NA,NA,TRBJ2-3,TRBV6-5,CASSQGTDTQYF,TGTGCCAGCTCTCAGGGCACAGATACGCAGTATTTT
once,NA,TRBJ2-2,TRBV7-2,CASTPSVNTGELFF,TGTGCCAGCACCCCTAGCGTAAACACCGGGGAGCTGTTTTTT
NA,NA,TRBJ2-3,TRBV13,CASSAPGLTDTQYF,TGTGCCAGCAGCGCCCCAGGCCTCACAGATACGCAGTATTTT
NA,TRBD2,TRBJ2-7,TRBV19,CASSPRGGFGEQYF,TGTGCCAGTAGCCCCCGGGGGGGCTTTGGCGAGCAGTACTTC
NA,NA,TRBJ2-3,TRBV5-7,CASSLKTGDTQYF,TGTGCCAGCAGCCTAAAGACAGGAGATACGCAGTATTTT
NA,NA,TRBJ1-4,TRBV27,CASSFLGNEKLFF,TGTGCCAGCAGTTTTTTGGGGAATGAAAAACTGTTTTTT
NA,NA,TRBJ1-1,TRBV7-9,CASSLRGNTEAFF,TGTGCCAGCAGCTTAAGGGGAAACACTGAAGCTTTCTTT
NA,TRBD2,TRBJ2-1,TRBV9,CASSVAKREGGEMYEQFF,TGTGCCAGCAGCGTAGCTAAGCGGGAGGGAGGGGAAATGTATGAGCAGTTCTTC
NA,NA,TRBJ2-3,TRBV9,CASSVAGTKWADTQYF,TGTGCCAGCAGCGTAGCGGGGACCAAATGGGCAGATACGCAGTATTTT